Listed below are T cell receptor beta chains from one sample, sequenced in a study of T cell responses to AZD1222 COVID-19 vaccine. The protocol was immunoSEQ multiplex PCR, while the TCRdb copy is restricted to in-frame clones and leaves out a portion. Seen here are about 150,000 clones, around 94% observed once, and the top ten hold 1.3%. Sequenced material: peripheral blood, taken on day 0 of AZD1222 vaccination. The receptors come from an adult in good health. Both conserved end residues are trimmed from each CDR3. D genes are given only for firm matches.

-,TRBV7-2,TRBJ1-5,ASNGDNQPQH
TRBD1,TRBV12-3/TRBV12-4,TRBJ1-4,ASSDRGNEKLF
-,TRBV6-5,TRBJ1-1,ASSYPAGENTEAF
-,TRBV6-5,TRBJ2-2,ASSYSRGTGELF
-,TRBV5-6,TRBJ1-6,ASSLFSRPNNSPLH
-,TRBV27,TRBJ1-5,ASAHYNQPQH
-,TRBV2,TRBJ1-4,ASSEPGWGSATNEKLF
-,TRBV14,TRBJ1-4,ASSQRENSRPTNEKLF
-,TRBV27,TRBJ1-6,ASSSDPFGGNSYNSPLH
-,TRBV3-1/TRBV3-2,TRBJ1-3,ASSLKGGAGNTIY
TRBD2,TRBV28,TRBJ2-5,ASSSGRMETQY
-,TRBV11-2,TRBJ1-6,ASSFMQSYSPLH
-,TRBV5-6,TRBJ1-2,ASSPGLAPNYGYT
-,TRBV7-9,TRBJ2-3,ASSLVVAASDTQY